This TCR beta chain was retrieved from a study of shared clonotypes between healthy human individuals. For the study at large: Each donor contributed plates that comprised three CD4 naive, three CD4 memory, two CD8 naive and one CD8 memory. General study results and limits: Rarefaction showed that sequencing of sorted subsets was incomplete (despite large depth).

Worth noting for this clone: Its antigen is unknown.

Execution of the assay was at deep level. Produced via immunoSEQ multiplex PCR; TCRdb's table is partial and in-frame only. Among approximately 1.5 million clones listed, 98% were seen once. The germline CDR1 and CDR2 sequences are SQVTM and ANQGSEA. This CDR3 is 13 amino acids long. V was clipped by 3 bases and J by 2 bases, with 8 bases between them. The chain recombines TRBV29-1 with TRBJ2-1; possible D gene TRBD2, 6 bases. The TCR originated in a young man in good health. Sequenced sample: naive CD4+ T cells sorted from blood. This sample's subset: CD45RA+ positively selected. The CDR3 DNA reads TGCAGCGTTGAGGTAGCGGCCTACAATGAGCAGTTCTTC. Encoded protein: CSVEVAAYNEQFF.